This T cell receptor (beta chain) is drawn from a study of T cells in narcolepsy. V gave up 1 base and J gave up 6 bases, with 9 bases separating them. CDR3 length equals 13 residues. Germline V CDR1 and CDR2: MNHEY, SMNVEV (reference sequence). Measured with immunoSEQ multiplex PCR; TCRdb has only the in-frame clones, and not every one. This sample has tens of thousands of clones, with 79% found just once. The sequencing input was memory (CD45RA-) CD4+ T cells from blood. This TCR was sampled from a human donor in good health. The chain is built from TRBV27 and TRBJ1-1; D unclear. The CDR3 nucleotides read TGTGCCAGCAGTTTATGGGCGGGAGCTGAAGCTTTCTTT. This encodes CASSLWAGAEAFF.